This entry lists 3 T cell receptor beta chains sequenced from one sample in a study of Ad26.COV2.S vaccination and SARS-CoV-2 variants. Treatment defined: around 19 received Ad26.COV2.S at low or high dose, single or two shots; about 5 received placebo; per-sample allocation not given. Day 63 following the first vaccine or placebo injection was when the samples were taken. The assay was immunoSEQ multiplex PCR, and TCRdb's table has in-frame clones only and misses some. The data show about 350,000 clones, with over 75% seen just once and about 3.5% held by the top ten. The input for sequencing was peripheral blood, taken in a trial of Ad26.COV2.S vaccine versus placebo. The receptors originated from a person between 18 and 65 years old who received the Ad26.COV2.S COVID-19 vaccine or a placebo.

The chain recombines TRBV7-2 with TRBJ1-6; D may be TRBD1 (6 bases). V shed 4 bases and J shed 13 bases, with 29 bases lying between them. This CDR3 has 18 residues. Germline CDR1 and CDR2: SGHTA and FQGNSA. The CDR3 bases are TGTGCCAGCAGCTACCTCGAAGGGACAAGTATGGATAGGGCCCCCCTCCACTTT. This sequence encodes CASSYLEGTSMDRAPLHF.

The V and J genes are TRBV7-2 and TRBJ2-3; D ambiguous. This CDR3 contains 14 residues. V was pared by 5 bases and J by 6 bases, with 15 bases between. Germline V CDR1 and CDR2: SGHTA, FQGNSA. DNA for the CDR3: TGTGCCAGCAGCCCAAGTCCACCACCGGATACGCAGTATTTT. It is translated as CASSPSPPPDTQYF.

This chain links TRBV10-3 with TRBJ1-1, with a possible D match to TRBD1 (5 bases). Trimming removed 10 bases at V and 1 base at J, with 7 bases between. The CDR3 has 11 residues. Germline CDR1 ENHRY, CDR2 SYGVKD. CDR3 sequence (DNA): TGTGCCACGACAGAGAACACTGAAGCTTTCTTT. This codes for CATTENTEAFF.